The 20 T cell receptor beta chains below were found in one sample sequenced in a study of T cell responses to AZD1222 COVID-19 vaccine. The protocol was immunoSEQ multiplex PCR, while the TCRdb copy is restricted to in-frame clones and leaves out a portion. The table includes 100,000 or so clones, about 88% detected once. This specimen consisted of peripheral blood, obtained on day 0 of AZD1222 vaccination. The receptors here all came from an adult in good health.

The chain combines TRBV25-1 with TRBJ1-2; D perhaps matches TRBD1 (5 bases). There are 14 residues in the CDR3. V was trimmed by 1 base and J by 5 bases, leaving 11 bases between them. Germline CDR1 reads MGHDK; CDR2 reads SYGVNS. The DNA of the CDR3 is TGTGCCAGCAGTGAATTGATAGGGGAATATGGCTACACCTTC. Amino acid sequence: CASSELIGEYGYTF.

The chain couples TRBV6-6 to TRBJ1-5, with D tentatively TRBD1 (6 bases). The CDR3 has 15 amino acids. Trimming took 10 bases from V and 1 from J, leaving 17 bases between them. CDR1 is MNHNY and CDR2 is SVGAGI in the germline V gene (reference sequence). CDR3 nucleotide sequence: TGTGCCACCAATAGGGGGGATGTGAGCAATCAGCCCCAGCATTTT. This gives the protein CATNRGDVSNQPQHF.

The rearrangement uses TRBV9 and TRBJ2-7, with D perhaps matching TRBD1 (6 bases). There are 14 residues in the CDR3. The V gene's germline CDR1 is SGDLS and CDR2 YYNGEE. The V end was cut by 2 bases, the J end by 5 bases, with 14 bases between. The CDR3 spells CASSVDIGGDEQYF. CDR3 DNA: TGTGCCAGCAGCGTGGACATTGGGGGCGACGAGCAGTACTTC.

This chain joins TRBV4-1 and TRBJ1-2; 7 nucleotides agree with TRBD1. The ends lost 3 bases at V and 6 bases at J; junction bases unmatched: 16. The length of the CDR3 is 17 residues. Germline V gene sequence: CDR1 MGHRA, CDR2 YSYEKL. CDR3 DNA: TGCGCCAGCAGCCAGGGGACAGCGGGAACTATGGCGGATGGCTACACCTTC. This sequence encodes CASSQGTAGTMADGYTF.

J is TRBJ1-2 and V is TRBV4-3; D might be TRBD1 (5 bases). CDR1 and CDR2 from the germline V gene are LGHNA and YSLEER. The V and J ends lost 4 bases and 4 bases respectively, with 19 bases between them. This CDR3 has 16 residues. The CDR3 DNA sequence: TGCGCCAGCAGCCCCGCCGGAAGGGGCGCCGTCTATGGCTACACCTTC. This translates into CASSPAGRGAVYGYTF.

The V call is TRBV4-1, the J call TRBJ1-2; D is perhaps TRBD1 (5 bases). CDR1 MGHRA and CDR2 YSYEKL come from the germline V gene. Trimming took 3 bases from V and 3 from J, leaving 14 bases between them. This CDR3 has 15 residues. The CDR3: CASSQGQTAHYGYTF. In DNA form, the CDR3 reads TGCGCCAGCAGCCAGGGCCAGACAGCGCACTATGGCTACACCTTC.

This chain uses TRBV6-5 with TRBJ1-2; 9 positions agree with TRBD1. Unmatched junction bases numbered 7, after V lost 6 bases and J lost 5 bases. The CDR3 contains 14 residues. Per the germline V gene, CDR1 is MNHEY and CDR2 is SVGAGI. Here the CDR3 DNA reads TGTGCCAGCAGCCGGACAGGGGTATCGTATGGCTACACCTTC. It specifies CASSRTGVSYGYTF.

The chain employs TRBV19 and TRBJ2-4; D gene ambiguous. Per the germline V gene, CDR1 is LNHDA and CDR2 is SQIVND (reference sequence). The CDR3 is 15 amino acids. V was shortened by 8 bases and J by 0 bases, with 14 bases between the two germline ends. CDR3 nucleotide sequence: TGTGCCAGTCGAGACTCAGATCTAGCCAAAAACATTCAGTACTTC. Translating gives CASRDSDLAKNIQYF.

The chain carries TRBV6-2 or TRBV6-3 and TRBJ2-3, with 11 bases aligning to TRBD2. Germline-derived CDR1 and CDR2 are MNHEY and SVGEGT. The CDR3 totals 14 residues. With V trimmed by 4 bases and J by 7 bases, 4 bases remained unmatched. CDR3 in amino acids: CASSFSGGANTQYF. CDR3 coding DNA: TGTGCCAGCAGTTTTAGCGGGGGGGCAAATACGCAGTATTTT.

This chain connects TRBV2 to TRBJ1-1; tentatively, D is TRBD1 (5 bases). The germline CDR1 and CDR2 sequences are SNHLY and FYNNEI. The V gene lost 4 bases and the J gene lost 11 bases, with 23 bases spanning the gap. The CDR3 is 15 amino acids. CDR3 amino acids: CASSVIISSGGVAFF. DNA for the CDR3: TGTGCCAGCAGTGTTATCATCTCTTCTGGGGGGGTGGCTTTCTTT.

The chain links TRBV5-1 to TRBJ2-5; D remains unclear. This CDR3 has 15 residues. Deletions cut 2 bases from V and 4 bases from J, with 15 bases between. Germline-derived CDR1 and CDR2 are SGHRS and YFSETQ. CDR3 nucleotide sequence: TGCGCCAGCAGCTTTACCCCTCGGGTCGGAGAGACCCAGTACTTC. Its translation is CASSFTPRVGETQYF. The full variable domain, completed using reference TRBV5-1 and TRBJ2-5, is KAGVTQTPRYLIKTRGQQVTLSCSPISGHRSVSWYQQTPGQGLQFLFEYFSETQRNKGNFPGRFSGRQFSNSRSEMNVSTLELGDSALYLCASSFTPRVGETQYFGPGTRLLVL.

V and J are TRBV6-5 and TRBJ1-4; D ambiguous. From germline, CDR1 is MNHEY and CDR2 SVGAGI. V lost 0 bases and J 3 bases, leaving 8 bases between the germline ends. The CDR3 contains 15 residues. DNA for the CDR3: TGTGCCAGCAGTTACTCGCTGGGGTCTAATGAAAAACTGTTTTTT. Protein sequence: CASSYSLGSNEKLFF.

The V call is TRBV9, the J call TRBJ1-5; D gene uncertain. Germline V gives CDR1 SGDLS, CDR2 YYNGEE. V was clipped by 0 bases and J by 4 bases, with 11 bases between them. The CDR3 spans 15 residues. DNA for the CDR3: TGTGCCAGCAGCGTAGATGCAGGAAGAAATCAGCCCCAGCATTTT. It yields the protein CASSVDAGRNQPQHF. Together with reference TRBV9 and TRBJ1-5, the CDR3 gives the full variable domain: DSGVTQTPKHLITATGQRVTLRCSPRSGDLSVYWYQQSLDQGLQFLIQYYNGEERAKGNILERFSAQQFPDLHSELNLSSLELGDSALYFCASSVDAGRNQPQHFGDGTRLSIL.

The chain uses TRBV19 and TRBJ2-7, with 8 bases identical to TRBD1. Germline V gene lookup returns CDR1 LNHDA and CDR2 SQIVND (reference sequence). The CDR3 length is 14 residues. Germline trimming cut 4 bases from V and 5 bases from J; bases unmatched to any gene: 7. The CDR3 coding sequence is TGTGCCAGTAGTAGGGACAGGTATTCCGACGAGCAGTACTTC. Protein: CASSRDRYSDEQYF.

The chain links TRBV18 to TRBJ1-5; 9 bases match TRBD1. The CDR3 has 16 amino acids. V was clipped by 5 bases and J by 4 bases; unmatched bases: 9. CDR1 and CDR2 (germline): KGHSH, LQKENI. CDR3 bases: TGTGCCAGCTCAAACAAAGGGACAGGGAAAAATCAGCCCCAGCATTTT. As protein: CASSNKGTGKNQPQHF.

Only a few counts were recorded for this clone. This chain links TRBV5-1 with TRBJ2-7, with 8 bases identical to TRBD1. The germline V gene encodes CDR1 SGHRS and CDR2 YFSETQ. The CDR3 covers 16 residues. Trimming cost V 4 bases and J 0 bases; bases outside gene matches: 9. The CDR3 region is CASSPLGQENSYEQYF. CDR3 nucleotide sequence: TGCGCCAGCAGCCCCCTGGGACAGGAAAACTCCTACGAGCAGTACTTC.

The CDR3 loop reads CASSQAEYGYTF. CDR3 in DNA: TGTGCCAGCAGCCAAGCCGAGTATGGCTACACCTTC. The chain has TRBV3-1 (or the pseudogene TRBV3-2) and TRBJ1-2; D unclear. CDR3 length equals 12 residues. The germline V gene has CDR1 LGHDT and CDR2 YNNKEL (reference sequence). V was shortened by 1 base and J by 5 bases, with 5 bases between the two germline ends.

The CDR3 DNA reads as TGCGCCAGCAGCCCCGGACTAGCGGGGAGCTACGAGCAGTACTTC. Its protein product is CASSPGLAGSYEQYF. V is TRBV5-1 and J is TRBJ2-7; 12 bases are a match to TRBD2. The CDR3 is 15 residues long. The V gene end was trimmed by 4 bases and the J gene end by 3 bases; junction bases not matched to a gene: 5. Germline V gene sequence: CDR1 SGHRS, CDR2 YFSETQ.

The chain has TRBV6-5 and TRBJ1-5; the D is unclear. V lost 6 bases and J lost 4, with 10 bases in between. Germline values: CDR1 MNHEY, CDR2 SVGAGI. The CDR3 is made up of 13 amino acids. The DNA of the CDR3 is TGTGCCAGCAGCTCAGGACCGAATCAGCCCCAGCATTTT. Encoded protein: CASSSGPNQPQHF.

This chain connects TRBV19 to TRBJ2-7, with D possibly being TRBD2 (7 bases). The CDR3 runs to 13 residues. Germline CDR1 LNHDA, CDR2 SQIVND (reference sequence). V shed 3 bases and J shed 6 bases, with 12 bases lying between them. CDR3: CASSIYREGEQYF. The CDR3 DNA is TGTGCCAGTAGTATCTACAGGGAGGGCGAGCAGTACTTC.